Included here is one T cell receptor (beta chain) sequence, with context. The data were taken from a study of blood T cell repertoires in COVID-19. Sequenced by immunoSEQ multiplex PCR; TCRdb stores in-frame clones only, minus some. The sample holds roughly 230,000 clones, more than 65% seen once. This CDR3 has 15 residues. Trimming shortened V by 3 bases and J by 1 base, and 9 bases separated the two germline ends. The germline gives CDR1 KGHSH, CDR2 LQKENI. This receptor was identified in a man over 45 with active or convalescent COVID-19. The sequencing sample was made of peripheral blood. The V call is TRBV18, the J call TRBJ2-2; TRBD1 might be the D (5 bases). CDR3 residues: CASSPGQENTGELFF. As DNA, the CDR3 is TGTGCCAGCTCACCGGGGCAGGAGAACACCGGGGAGCTGTTTTTT.